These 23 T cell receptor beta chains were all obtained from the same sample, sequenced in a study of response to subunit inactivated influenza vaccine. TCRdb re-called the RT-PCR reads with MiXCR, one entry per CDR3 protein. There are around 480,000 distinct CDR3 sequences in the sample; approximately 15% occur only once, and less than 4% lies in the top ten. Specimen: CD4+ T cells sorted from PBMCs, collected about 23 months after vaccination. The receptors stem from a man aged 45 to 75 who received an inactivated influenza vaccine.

This chain's CDR3 is CSARSTGYSDTQYF. The CDR3 bases are TGCAGTGCCCGATCGACAGGGTATTCAGATACGCAGTATTTT. V usage is TRBV20-1 and J usage is TRBJ2-3, with TRBD1 matching 7 bases. Germline V gene data show CDR1 as DFQATT and CDR2 as SNEGSKA (reference sequence). The CDR3 spans 14 residues. Trimming at V came to 6 bases and at J to 4 bases, leaving 10 bases not matched to a gene.

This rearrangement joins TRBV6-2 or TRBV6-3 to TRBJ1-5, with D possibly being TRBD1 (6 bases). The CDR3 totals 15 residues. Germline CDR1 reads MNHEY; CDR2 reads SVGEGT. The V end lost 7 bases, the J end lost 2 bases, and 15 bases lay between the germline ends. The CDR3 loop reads CASTKGTSGNQPQHF. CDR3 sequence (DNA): TGTGCCAGCACCAAGGGGACATCGGGCAATCAGCCCCAGCATTTT.

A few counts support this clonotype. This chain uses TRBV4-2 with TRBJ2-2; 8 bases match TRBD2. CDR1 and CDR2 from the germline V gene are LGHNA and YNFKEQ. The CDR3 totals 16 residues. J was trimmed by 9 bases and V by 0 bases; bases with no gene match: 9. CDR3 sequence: CASSQEVGASGRELFF. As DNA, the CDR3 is TGTGCCAGCAGCCAAGAGGTGGGGGCTAGCGGGCGGGAGCTGTTTTTT.

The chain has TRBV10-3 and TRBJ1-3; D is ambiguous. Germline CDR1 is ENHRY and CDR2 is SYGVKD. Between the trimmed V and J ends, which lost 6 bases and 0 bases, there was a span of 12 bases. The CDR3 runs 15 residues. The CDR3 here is CAIRLDGNSGNTIYF. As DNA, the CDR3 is TGTGCCATCAGACTTGACGGGAACTCTGGAAACACCATATATTTT.

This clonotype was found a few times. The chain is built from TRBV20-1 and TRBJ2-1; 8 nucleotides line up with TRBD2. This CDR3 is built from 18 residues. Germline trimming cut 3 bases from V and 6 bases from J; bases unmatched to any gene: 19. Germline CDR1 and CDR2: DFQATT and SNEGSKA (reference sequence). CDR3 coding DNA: TGCAGTGCTAGGCCCAGCGGCAGCGGGAGATCACCGGGCAATGAGCAGTTCTTC. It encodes CSARPSGSGRSPGNEQFF.

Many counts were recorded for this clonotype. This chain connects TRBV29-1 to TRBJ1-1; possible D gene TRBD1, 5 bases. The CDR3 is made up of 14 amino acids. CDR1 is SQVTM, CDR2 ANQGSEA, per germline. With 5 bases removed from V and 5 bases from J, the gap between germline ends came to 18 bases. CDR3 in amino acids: CSVRLGQGGTEAFF. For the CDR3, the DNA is TGCAGCGTTCGGTTAGGGCAGGGAGGGACTGAAGCTTTCTTT.

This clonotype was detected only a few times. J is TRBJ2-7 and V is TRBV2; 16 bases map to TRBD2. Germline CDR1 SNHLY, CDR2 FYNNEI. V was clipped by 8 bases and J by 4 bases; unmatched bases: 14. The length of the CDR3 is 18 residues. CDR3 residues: CASRGLAGGLTSLYEQYF. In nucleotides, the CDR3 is TGTGCCAGCCGGGGACTAGCGGGAGGGCTTACCTCCCTATACGAGCAGTACTTC.

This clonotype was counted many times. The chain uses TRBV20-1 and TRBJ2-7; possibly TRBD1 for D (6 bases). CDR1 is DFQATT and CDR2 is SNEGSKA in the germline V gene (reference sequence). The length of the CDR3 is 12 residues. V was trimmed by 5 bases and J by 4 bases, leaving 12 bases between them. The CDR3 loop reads CSAPGHAYEQYF. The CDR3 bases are TGCAGTGCTCCGGGACACGCTTACGAGCAGTACTTC.

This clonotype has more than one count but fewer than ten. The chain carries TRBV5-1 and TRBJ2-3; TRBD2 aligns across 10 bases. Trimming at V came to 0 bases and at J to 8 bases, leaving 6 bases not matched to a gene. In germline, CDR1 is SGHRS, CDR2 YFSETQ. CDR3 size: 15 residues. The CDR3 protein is CASSLDSGRIATQYF. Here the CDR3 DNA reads TGCGCCAGCAGCTTGGATAGCGGGAGGATTGCTACGCAGTATTTT.

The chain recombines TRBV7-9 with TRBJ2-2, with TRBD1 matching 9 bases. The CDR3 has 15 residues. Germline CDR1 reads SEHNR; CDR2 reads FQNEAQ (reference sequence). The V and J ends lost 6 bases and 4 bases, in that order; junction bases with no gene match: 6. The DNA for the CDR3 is TGTGCCAGCAGAACGGGACAGGGAATCACCGGGGAGCTGTTTTTT. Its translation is CASRTGQGITGELFF.

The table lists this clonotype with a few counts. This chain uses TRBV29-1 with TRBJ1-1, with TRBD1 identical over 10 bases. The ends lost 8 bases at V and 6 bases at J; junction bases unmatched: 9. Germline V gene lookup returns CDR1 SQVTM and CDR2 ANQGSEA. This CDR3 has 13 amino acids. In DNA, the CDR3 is TGCAGCACTCGACAGGGGGCGAGTCCTGAAGCTTTCTTT. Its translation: CSTRQGASPEAFF.

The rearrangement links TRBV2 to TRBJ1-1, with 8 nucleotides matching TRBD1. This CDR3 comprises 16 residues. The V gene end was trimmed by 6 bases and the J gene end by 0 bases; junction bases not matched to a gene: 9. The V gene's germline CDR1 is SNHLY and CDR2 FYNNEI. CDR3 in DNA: TGTGCCAGCAGGAAAGACAGGGGTATTATGAACACTGAAGCTTTCTTT. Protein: CASRKDRGIMNTEAFF.

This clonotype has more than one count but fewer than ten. The chain's CDR3 is CASSVGLGVSGGKETQYF. The CDR3 region has the DNA TGTGCCAGCAGCGTAGGTCTTGGGGTCAGTGGAGGGAAAGAGACCCAGTACTTC. The chain joins TRBV9 to TRBJ2-5, with D possibly TRBD2 on 6 matching bases. Trimming removed 0 bases at V and 3 bases at J, with 21 bases between. This CDR3 contains 18 residues. The germline CDR1 and CDR2 sequences are SGDLS and YYNGEE.

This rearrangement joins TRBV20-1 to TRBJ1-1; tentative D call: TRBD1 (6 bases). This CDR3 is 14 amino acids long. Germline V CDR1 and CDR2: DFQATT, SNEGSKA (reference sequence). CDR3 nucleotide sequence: TGCAGACTGGAACGCATTGAACAGGGATTTAAAGCTTTCTTT. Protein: CRLERIEQGFKAFF.

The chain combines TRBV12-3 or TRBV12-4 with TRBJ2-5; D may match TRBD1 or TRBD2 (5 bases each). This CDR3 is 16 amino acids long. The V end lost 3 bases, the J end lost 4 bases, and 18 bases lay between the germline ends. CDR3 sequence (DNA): TGTGCCAGCAGTTTCCGAGCGAGCAGGGCGGGAGAGACCCAGTACTTC. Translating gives CASSFRASRAGETQYF.

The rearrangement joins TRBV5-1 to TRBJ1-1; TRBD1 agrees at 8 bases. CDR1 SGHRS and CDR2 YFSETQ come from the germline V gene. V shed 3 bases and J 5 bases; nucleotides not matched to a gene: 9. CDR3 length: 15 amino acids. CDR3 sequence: CASSSADRVGTEAFF. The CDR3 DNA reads TGCGCCAGCAGCTCCGCGGACAGGGTGGGGACTGAAGCTTTCTTT.

This CDR3 reads CASRTAGNTIYF. The DNA of the CDR3 is TGTGCCAGCAGGACGGCGGGAAACACCATATATTTT. This sequence joins TRBV6-6 and TRBJ1-3; no clear D gene. The CDR3 loop spans 12 amino acids. CDR1 MNHNY and CDR2 SVGAGI come from the germline V gene (reference sequence). Trimming removed 6 bases at V and 4 bases at J, with 7 bases between.

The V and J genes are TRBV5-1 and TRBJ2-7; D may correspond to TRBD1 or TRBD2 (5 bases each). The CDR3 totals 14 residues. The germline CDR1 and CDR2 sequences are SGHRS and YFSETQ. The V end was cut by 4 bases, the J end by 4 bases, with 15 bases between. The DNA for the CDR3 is TGCGCCAGCAGCCCTCCGGGACGGGTTTACGAGCAGTACTTC. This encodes CASSPPGRVYEQYF. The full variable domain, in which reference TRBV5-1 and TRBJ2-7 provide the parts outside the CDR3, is KAGVTQTPRYLIKTRGQQVTLSCSPISGHRSVSWYQQTPGQGLQFLFEYFSETQRNKGNFPGRFSGRQFSNSRSEMNVSTLELGDSALYLCASSPPGRVYEQYFGPGTRLTVT.

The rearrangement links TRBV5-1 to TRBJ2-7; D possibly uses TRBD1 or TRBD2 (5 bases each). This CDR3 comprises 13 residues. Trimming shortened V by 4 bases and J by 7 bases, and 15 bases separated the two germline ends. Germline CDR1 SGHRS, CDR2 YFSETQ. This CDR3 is CASSIQGSGEQYF. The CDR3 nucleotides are TGCGCCAGCAGCATTCAGGGTTCGGGAGAGCAGTACTTC.

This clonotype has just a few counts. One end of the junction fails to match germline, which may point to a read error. CDR3 DNA: TGTGCCAGCAGTTATCCGGGACAGGGACGTCGCTTC. It encodes CASSYPGQGRRF. This rearrangement joins TRBV12-3 or TRBV12-4 to TRBJ2-7; 9 nucleotides match TRBD1. The CDR3 totals 12 residues.

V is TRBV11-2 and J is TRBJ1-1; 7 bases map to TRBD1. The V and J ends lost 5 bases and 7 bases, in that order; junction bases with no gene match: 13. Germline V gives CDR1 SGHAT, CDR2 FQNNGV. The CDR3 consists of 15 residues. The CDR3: CASSPTGSGGYEAFF. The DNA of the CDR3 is TGTGCCAGCAGCCCGACGGGATCAGGGGGTTATGAAGCTTTCTTT.

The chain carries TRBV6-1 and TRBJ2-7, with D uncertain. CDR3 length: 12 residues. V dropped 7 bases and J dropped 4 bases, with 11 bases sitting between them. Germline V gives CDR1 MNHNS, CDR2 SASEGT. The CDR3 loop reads CASTRNGYEQYF. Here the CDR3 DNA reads TGTGCCAGCACACGCAATGGATACGAGCAGTACTTC.

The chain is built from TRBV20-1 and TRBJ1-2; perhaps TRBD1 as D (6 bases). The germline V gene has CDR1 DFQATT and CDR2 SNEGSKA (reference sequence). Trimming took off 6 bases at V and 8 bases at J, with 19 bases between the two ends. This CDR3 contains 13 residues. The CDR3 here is CSARGRGPDGYTF. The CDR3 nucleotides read TGCAGTGCCCGGGGCAGGGGACCAGACGGCTACACCTTC.